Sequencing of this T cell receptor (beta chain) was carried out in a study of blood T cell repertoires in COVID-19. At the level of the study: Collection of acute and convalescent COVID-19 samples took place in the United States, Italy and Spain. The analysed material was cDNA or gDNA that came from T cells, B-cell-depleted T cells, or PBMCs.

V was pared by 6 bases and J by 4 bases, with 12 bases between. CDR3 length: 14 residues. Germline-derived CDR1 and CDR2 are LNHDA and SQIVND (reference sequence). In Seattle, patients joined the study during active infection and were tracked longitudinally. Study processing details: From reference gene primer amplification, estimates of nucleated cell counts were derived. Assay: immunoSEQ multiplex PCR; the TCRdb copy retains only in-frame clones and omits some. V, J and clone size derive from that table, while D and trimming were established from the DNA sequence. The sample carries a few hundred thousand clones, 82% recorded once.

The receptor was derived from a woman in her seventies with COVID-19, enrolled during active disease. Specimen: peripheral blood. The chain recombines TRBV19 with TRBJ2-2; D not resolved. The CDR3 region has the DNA TGTGCCAGTAGAGCCCGCCCGGTCACCGGGGAGCTGTTTTTT. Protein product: CASRARPVTGELFF.